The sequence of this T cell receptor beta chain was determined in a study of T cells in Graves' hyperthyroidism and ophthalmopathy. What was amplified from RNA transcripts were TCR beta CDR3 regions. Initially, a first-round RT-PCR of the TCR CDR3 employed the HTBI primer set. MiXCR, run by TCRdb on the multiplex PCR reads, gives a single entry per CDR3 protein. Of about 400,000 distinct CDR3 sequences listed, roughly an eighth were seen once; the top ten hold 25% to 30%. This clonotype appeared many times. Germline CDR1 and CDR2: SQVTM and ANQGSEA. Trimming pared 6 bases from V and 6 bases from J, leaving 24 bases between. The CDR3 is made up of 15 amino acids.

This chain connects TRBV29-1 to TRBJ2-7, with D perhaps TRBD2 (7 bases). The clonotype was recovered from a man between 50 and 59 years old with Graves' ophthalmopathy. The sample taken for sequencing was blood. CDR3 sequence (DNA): TGCAGCGTCCAAAGGGGGGCGGGAGCGAAGGGCGAGCAGTACTTC. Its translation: CSVQRGAGAKGEQYF.